This T cell receptor beta chain was captured in a study of blood T cells in healthy people across ages. Overall study context: Template switching picked up about one barcoded beta molecule for each two T cells.

This CDR3 contains 20 residues. Germline V lookup: CDR1 LGHNA, CDR2 YNFKEQ. V gave up 0 bases and J gave up 0 bases, with 18 bases separating them. PCR was performed a second time for roughly 7 to 11 cycles using a sample-barcoded 5' primer and a J-beta primer mix. Through a template-switch adaptor with 12 random nucleotides, each cDNA molecule received a tag. Using its own MiXCR run on the 5' RACE reads, TCRdb lists one record per CDR3 protein. The sample has around 1,800,000 distinct CDR3 sequences; 30% to 40% are singletons. Sample: blood. The chain uses TRBV4-2 and TRBJ2-6; D is undetermined. This receptor was taken from a human donor in good health. DNA for the CDR3: TGTGCCAGCAGCCAAGAGTTGGTTGGCAGTCCCCGCTCTGGGGCCAACGTCCTGACTTTC. This encodes CASSQELVGSPRSGANVLTF.